This T cell receptor (beta chain) derives from a study of Tregs in tolerant kidney transplant recipients. The assay was immunoSEQ multiplex PCR, and TCRdb's table has in-frame clones only and misses some. The sample yields approximately 17,000 clones, more than 60% seen once. V lost 4 bases, J lost 1 base, and 13 bases lay in between. Germline V gene sequence: CDR1 SQVTM, CDR2 ANQGSEA. The CDR3 is 14 residues long. With regard to this clone: What it binds is not known.

The gene calls are TRBV29-1 and TRBJ2-5; perhaps TRBD2 as D (6 bases). The TCR was taken from a human donor in good health. Sequencing input: Tregs from blood cultured with allogeneic cells. The CDR3 loop reads CSVVMEGSQETQYF. The CDR3 DNA is TGCAGCGTTGTTATGGAGGGGTCCCAAGAGACCCAGTACTTC.